Presented here are 24 T cell receptor beta chains from one specimen sequenced in a study of shared clonotypes between healthy human individuals. Only CD45RO-negative cells positively selected for CCR7 counted as naive CD8 cells, so terminally differentiated effector memory CD45RA+ cells were excluded. Sequencing used immunoSEQ multiplex PCR; TCRdb keeps in-frame clones, though not all of them. Among hundreds of thousands of clones listed, about 95% were seen once. Sequenced material: naive CD8+ T cells sorted from blood. All receptors derive from a woman aged 30 to 39 in good health.

This chain connects TRBV19 to TRBJ2-7; 8 nucleotides agree with TRBD1. Germline V CDR1 and CDR2: LNHDA, SQIVND (reference sequence). There are 13 residues in the CDR3. After removal of 6 bases from V and 2 bases from J, the junction contained 3 bases not matched to a gene. CDR3 nucleotides: TGTGCCAGTAGAGGACAGGGTCCCTACGAGCAGTACTTC. Its protein product is CASRGQGPYEQYF.

The chain combines TRBV7-2 with TRBJ2-7; D gene unclear. Trimming shortened V by 0 bases and J by 3 bases, and 6 bases separated the two germline ends. Germline V lookup: CDR1 SGHTA, CDR2 FQGNSA. There are 13 residues in the CDR3. The CDR3 coding sequence is TGTGCCAGCAGCTTAGCTTTGGGCTACGAGCAGTACTTC. Encoded protein: CASSLALGYEQYF.

The rearrangement uses TRBV10-2 and TRBJ1-3; weak D call: TRBD1 (6 bases). Germline V CDR1 and CDR2: WSHSY, SAAADI. CDR3 length: 16 residues. Trimming took off 6 bases at V and 1 base at J, with 16 bases between the two ends. Here the CDR3 reads CASSDETGGSGNTIYF. CDR3 sequence (DNA): TGCGCCAGCAGCGATGAGACAGGTGGTTCTGGAAACACCATATATTTT.

The chain uses TRBV27 and TRBJ1-4; D possibly corresponds to TRBD1 (6 bases). CDR1 and CDR2 from the germline V gene are MNHEY and SMNVEV (reference sequence). V lost 2 bases and J lost 7, with 14 bases in between. The CDR3 sequence is 15 residues long. CDR3 coding DNA: TGTGCCAGCAGTTTAAGCGGGCAGGGGAGTGAAAAACTGTTTTTT. Amino acid sequence: CASSLSGQGSEKLFF.

The V call is TRBV28, the J call TRBJ2-2; D unclear. V lost 1 base, J lost 7 bases, and 10 bases lay in between. The CDR3 consists of 14 residues. Germline CDR1 reads MDHEN; CDR2 reads SYDVKM. Here the CDR3 reads CASSLLWQSGELFF. The CDR3 nucleotides read TGTGCCAGCAGTTTATTATGGCAAAGCGGGGAGCTGTTTTTT.

V and J are TRBV5-4 and TRBJ2-7; 9 bases are a match to TRBD2. With V trimmed by 6 bases and J by 7 bases, 14 bases remained unmatched. The CDR3 sequence is 15 residues long. Germline lookup yields CDR1 SGHNT and CDR2 YYREEE (reference sequence). The CDR3 nucleotides read TGTGCCAGCAAGGAGGGTAGCGGGGGAATTGAGGAGCAGTACTTC. This translates into CASKEGSGGIEEQYF.

The rearrangement uses TRBV13 and TRBJ2-7; D unresolved. CDR3 length: 15 amino acids. Germline lookup yields CDR1 PRHDT and CDR2 FYEKMQ (reference sequence). V lost 5 bases and J 2 bases, leaving 16 bases between the germline ends. The CDR3 DNA is TGTGCCAGCAGCCCCGGGCGGACCCGGCCCTACGAGCAGTACTTC. The encoded protein is CASSPGRTRPYEQYF.

CDR3 DNA sequence: TGTGCCAGCAGCTTATGGGATAGCGGGAGGAACCATGAGCAGTTCTTC. This sequence encodes CASSLWDSGRNHEQFF. The J gene is TRBJ2-1, the V gene TRBV7-9, with 10 bases fitting TRBD2. This CDR3 comprises 16 residues. Unmatched junction bases numbered 9, after V lost 2 bases and J lost 8 bases. Germline CDR1 and CDR2: SEHNR and FQNEAQ (reference sequence).

This clone was detected a few times. This rearrangement joins TRBV7-8 to TRBJ1-1; 8 nucleotides align to TRBD1. V was clipped by 1 base and J by 7 bases; unmatched bases: 14. Germline CDR1 reads SGHVS; CDR2 reads FQNEAQ. There are 17 residues in the CDR3. The CDR3 DNA is TGTGCCAGCAGCTTAGTTTGGCCGAGACAGGGGATCGATGAAGCTTTCTTT. Protein: CASSLVWPRQGIDEAFF.

The J gene is TRBJ2-7, the V gene TRBV14, with D perhaps TRBD2 (5 bases). Trimming cost V 5 bases and J 10 bases, with 27 bases left between them. The CDR3 has 16 residues. From germline, CDR1 is SGHDN and CDR2 FVKESK. The CDR3 region has the DNA TGTGCCAGCAGCTCAAGCGGAGCAGGATCTACGAGTTTACAGTACTTC. Encoded protein: CASSSSGAGSTSLQYF.

The chain uses TRBV6-5 and TRBJ2-7; TRBD1 agrees at 10 bases. The trim removed 5 bases at V and 4 bases at J, leaving 8 bases unmatched. The CDR3 is 15 residues long. CDR1 and CDR2 (germline): MNHEY, SVGAGI. The CDR3 sequence is CASSPSGTGAYEQYF. DNA of the CDR3: TGTGCCAGCAGTCCATCCGGGACAGGGGCTTACGAGCAGTACTTC.

This chain links TRBV2 with TRBJ2-7; the D is unclear. The CDR3 has 14 residues. Germline lookup yields CDR1 SNHLY and CDR2 FYNNEI. Between the trimmed V and J ends, which lost 2 bases and 0 bases, there was a span of 8 bases. The CDR3 DNA is TGTGCCAGCAGTGAATCCTTTCACTCCTACGAGCAGTACTTC. It translates to CASSESFHSYEQYF. Complete variable domain (other parts from reference TRBV2 and TRBJ2-7): EPEVTQTPSHQVTQMGQEVILRCVPISNHLYFYWYRQILGQKVEFLVSFYNNEISEKSEIFDDQFSVERPDGSNFTLKIRSTKLEDSAMYFCASSESFHSYEQYFGPGTRLTVT.

The rearrangement joins TRBV19 to TRBJ2-3; D remains ambiguous. V was pared by 1 base and J by 0 bases, with 17 bases between. The CDR3 runs 18 residues. Looked up from germline, CDR1 is LNHDA and CDR2 is SQIVND (reference sequence). CDR3 residues: CASSIVAHDADSTDTQYF. The CDR3 nucleotides are TGTGCCAGTAGTATAGTGGCCCATGATGCGGATAGCACAGATACGCAGTATTTT. Supplemented by reference TRBV19 and TRBJ2-3, the full variable domain reads DGGITQSPKYLFRKEGQNVTLSCEQNLNHDAMYWYRQDPGQGLRLIYYSQIVNDFQKGDIAEGYSVSREKKESFPLTVTSAQKNPTAFYLCASSIVAHDADSTDTQYFGPGTRLTVL.

This sequence joins TRBV7-9 and TRBJ2-2; D possibly uses TRBD1 or TRBD2 (5 bases each). The CDR3 loop spans 16 amino acids. Trimming removed 5 bases at V and 0 bases at J, with 13 bases between. Germline V gene lookup returns CDR1 SEHNR and CDR2 FQNEAQ (reference sequence). The CDR3 here is CASSRTGTANTGELFF. As DNA, the CDR3 is TGTGCCAGCAGCAGAACCGGGACGGCGAACACCGGGGAGCTGTTTTTT.

The CDR3 coding sequence is TGTGCCAGCTCTTGGGACTCGAGCTACGAGCAGTACTTC. Residues: CASSWDSSYEQYF. This chain joins TRBV18 and TRBJ2-7; D is possibly TRBD2 (6 bases). CDR1 is KGHSH, CDR2 LQKENI, per germline. Trimming removed 6 bases at V and 3 bases at J, with 12 bases between. The CDR3 sequence is 13 residues long.

The chain recombines TRBV27 with TRBJ1-2; D is unresolved. V lost 2 bases to trimming and J lost 3 bases, with 10 bases between them. This CDR3 contains 14 residues. Germline values: CDR1 MNHEY, CDR2 SMNVEV (reference sequence). The CDR3 protein is CASSLVGRDYGYTF. The CDR3 DNA is TGTGCCAGCAGTTTAGTCGGCAGAGACTATGGCTACACCTTC.

The CDR3 DNA sequence: TGTGCCATCCCACAGGGAAGAGGAAGGAACGAGCAGTACTTC. It translates to CAIPQGRGRNEQYF. The chain uses TRBV6-1 and TRBJ2-7; maybe TRBD1 (6 bases). This CDR3 spans 14 amino acids. V was clipped by 10 bases and J by 5 bases, with 21 bases between them. Germline loops: CDR1 MNHNS, CDR2 SASEGT.

This rearrangement joins TRBV7-9 to TRBJ1-2; D remains unclear. V lost 5 bases and J lost 8, with 12 bases in between. The CDR3 has 12 amino acids. Germline CDR1 and CDR2: SEHNR and FQNEAQ (reference sequence). CDR3 nucleotide sequence: TGTGCCAGCAGCCCGAATATTGACGGCTACACCTTC. It translates to CASSPNIDGYTF. Looking up the rest from reference TRBV7-9 and TRBJ1-2 gives the full variable domain: DTGVSQNPRHKITKRGQNVTFRCDPISEHNRLYWYRQTLGQGPEFLTYFQNEAQLEKSRLLSDRFSAERPKGSFSTLEIQRTEQGDSAMYLCASSPNIDGYTFGSGTRLTVV.

V is TRBV4-1 and J is TRBJ2-3; 10 bases fit TRBD2. The CDR3 loop spans 17 amino acids. Germline V gene lookup returns CDR1 MGHRA and CDR2 YSYEKL. The V gene end was trimmed by 1 base and the J gene end by 2 bases; junction bases not matched to a gene: 6. The CDR3 DNA sequence: TGCGCCAGCAGCCAAGGTAGAGGACTAGCGGCCACAGATACGCAGTATTTT. Protein sequence: CASSQGRGLAATDTQYF.

The V and J genes are TRBV5-5 and TRBJ2-3, with D perhaps matching TRBD1 or TRBD2 (5 bases each). Trimming removed 6 bases at V and 5 bases at J, with 16 bases between. The CDR3 spans 14 residues. Germline CDR1 and CDR2: SGHKS and YYEKEE (reference sequence). Here the CDR3 DNA reads TGTGCCAGCACTCGGGGCACGCATGTAGATACGCAGTATTTT. It translates to CASTRGTHVDTQYF.

V usage is TRBV19 and J usage is TRBJ1-2; TRBD1 matches at 9 bases. Looked up from germline, CDR1 is LNHDA and CDR2 is SQIVND (reference sequence). V lost 2 bases, J lost 8 bases, and 9 bases stayed unmatched. The length of the CDR3 is 15 residues. The CDR3 nucleotides read TGTGCCAGTAGTATATCGGGACAGGGAGAGGCGGGCTACACCTTC. It yields the protein CASSISGQGEAGYTF. Variable domain in full (rest from reference TRBV19 and TRBJ1-2): DGGITQSPKYLFRKEGQNVTLSCEQNLNHDAMYWYRQDPGQGLRLIYYSQIVNDFQKGDIAEGYSVSREKKESFPLTVTSAQKNPTAFYLCASSISGQGEAGYTFGSGTRLTVV.

This clone was seen only once. The rearrangement uses TRBV9 and TRBJ2-3; a weak D match, TRBD1 (6 bases). This CDR3 comprises 17 residues. V dropped 0 bases and J dropped 2 bases, with 16 bases sitting between them. Germline CDR1 reads SGDLS; CDR2 reads YYNGEE. The CDR3 bases are TGTGCCAGCAGCGTAGAGGGAATAGGGGGTCACACAGATACGCAGTATTTT. It is translated as CASSVEGIGGHTDTQYF.

The chain joins TRBV11-2 to TRBJ2-3; unclear D gene. The CDR3 runs to 14 residues. Trimming took 1 base from V and 4 from J, leaving 9 bases between them. Germline V gene lookup returns CDR1 SGHAT and CDR2 FQNNGV. CDR3 sequence reads: CASSLGARADTQYF. In DNA form, the CDR3 reads TGTGCCAGCAGCTTAGGGGCCCGTGCAGATACGCAGTATTTT.

The chain has TRBV11-2 and TRBJ2-5, with TRBD2 identical over 12 bases. The germline V gene has CDR1 SGHAT and CDR2 FQNNGV. The CDR3 is 18 amino acids. Losses at the gene ends were 0 bases for V and 5 bases for J; bases not matched to a gene: 10. This chain's CDR3 is CASSLERRRLAGAETQYF. CDR3 DNA sequence: TGTGCCAGCAGCTTAGAACGGAGAAGACTAGCGGGAGCTGAGACCCAGTACTTC.